Each of the 10 T cell receptor beta chains below was sequenced from the same sample in a study of T cells in Graves' hyperthyroidism and ophthalmopathy (dated by TCRdb to the late 2010s). Libraries were built with multiplex PCR. Sequencing was carried out with an Illumina HiSeq 2000. TCR beta CDR3 regions were amplified from RNA transcripts. The TCR CDR3 was subjected to a first round of RT-PCR using the HTBI primer set and the Qiagen OneStep RT-PCR kit. TCRdb redid the processing of the public reads, applying fastp at Q25 and MiXCR, and retained in-frame beta chains. A single entry per CDR3 protein holds the most common genes and DNA from its merged rows. The sample table records more than 500,000 distinct CDR3 sequences; about 15% of these occur just once. The ten biggest clones cover approximately 30% of the sample. Material for sequencing was blood. The receptors derive from a woman younger than 45 with Graves' ophthalmopathy.

This clonotype was seen a handful of times. J is TRBJ2-7 and V is TRBV7-9, with D unresolved. Germline CDR1 reads SEHNR; CDR2 reads FQNEAQ (reference sequence). V was shortened by 0 bases and J by 3 bases, with 12 bases between the two germline ends. The CDR3 is 15 amino acids. The DNA for the CDR3 is TGTGCCAGCAGCTTAGCGGCAGGTAAAAACTACGAGCAGTACTTC. This codes for CASSLAAGKNYEQYF.

This clonotype was recorded at least ten times. The CDR3 loop reads CASSSRSGANVLTF. The CDR3 nucleotides read TGTGCCAGCAGCTCTAGATCTGGGGCCAACGTCCTGACTTTC. This rearrangement joins TRBV7-6 to TRBJ2-6; D gene uncertain. Germline V gene lookup returns CDR1 SGHVS and CDR2 FNYEAQ. V was shortened by 4 bases and J by 1 base, with 5 bases between the two germline ends. CDR3 size: 14 residues. Full variable domain (rest looked up from reference TRBV7-6 and TRBJ2-6): GAGVSQSPRYKVTKRGQDVALRCDPISGHVSLYWYRQALGQGPEFLTYFNYEAQQDKSGLPNDRFSAERPEGSISTLTIQRTEQRDSAMYRCASSSRSGANVLTFGAGSRLTVL.

As for this clonotype: This may stem from a read error, because a much larger clone lies one nucleotide away. This chain connects TRBV28 to TRBJ2-2; 8 nucleotides match TRBD1. Germline CDR1 is MDHEN and CDR2 is SYDVKM. The CDR3 has 18 residues. CDR3 protein: CASSGGIDRGENTGELLF. The CDR3 region has the DNA TGTGCCAGCAGTGGGGGGATTGACAGGGGCGAAAACACCGGGGAGCTGCTTTTT.

This clonotype was observed a few times. Relative to the germline gene, one junction end is altered; a read error may explain this. The chain carries TRBV5-4 and TRBJ1-1; a weak D match, TRBD1 (6 bases). The CDR3 totals 14 residues. Germline V gene sequence: CDR1 SGHNT, CDR2 YYREEE (reference sequence). CDR3 nucleotides: TGTGCCAGCGGCTTCCAGGGACAGAACACTGAAGCTTTCTTT. It yields the protein CASGFQGQNTEAFF. The variable domain in full, with the rest retrieved from reference TRBV5-4 and TRBJ1-1, is ETGVTQSPTHLIKTRGQQVTLRCSSQSGHNTVSWYQQALGQGPQFIFQYYREEENGRGNFPPRFSGLQFPNYSSELNVNALELDDSALYLCASGFQGQNTEAFFGQGTRLTVV.

This clonotype has only a few counts. The J gene is TRBJ2-5, the V gene TRBV5-6, with 7 bases identical to TRBD2. V lost 0 bases and J lost 5; bases outside the gene matches: 7. The CDR3 contains 15 residues. Germline loops: CDR1 SGHDT, CDR2 YYEEEE. Written as DNA, the CDR3 is TGTGCCAGCAGCTTGGACTTGAGGGGAGGGGAGACCCAGTACTTC. This encodes CASSLDLRGGETQYF.

In DNA form, the CDR3 reads TGTGCCAGTCTGGAGGAAAACAACTATGGCTACACCTTC. Translating gives CASLEENNYGYTF. The gene calls are TRBV19 and TRBJ1-2, with no clear D. The V and J ends lost 8 bases and 2 bases respectively, with 12 bases between them. The CDR3 length is 13 residues. CDR1 and CDR2 (germline): LNHDA, SQIVND (reference sequence).

This clonotype occurred many times. The chain couples TRBV7-8 to TRBJ2-3, with 11 bases identical to TRBD2. V was pared by 0 bases and J by 5 bases, with 7 bases of the junction left unmatched. CDR1 SGHVS and CDR2 FQNEAQ come from the germline V gene. The CDR3 runs to 17 residues. In nucleotides, the CDR3 is TGTGCCAGCAGCTTAGCCCAACTAGCGGGAGTTGTAGATACGCAGTATTTT. The encoded protein is CASSLAQLAGVVDTQYF.

This clonotype was seen many times. The CDR3 loop reads CASSYPDTRVSYEQYF. The CDR3 nucleotides read TGTGCCAGCAGTTACCCCGACACTCGAGTCTCCTACGAGCAGTACTTC. The chain uses TRBV6-2 or TRBV6-3 and TRBJ2-7; the D is unclear. The CDR3 has 16 residues. Per germline, CDR1 MNHEY and CDR2 SVGEGT. V lost 2 bases and J 0 bases, leaving 14 bases between the germline ends.

In its sample, this clonotype was seen a few times. This chain joins TRBV6-1 and TRBJ1-2; 9 bases map to TRBD1. This CDR3 has 14 residues. Per the germline V gene, CDR1 is MNHNS and CDR2 is SASEGT. V lost 6 bases to trimming and J lost 3 bases; unmatched junction nucleotides: 5. The CDR3, as DNA: TGTGCCAGCAGCCCGACAGGGGGACACTATGGCTACACCTTC. Its translation: CASSPTGGHYGYTF.

The gene calls are TRBV18 and TRBJ2-2; 8 nucleotides match TRBD2. Germline V lookup: CDR1 KGHSH, CDR2 LQKENI. Trimming at V came to 8 bases and at J to 7 bases, leaving 12 bases not matched to a gene. This CDR3 contains 15 residues. In nucleotides, the CDR3 is TGTGCCAGCAGCCCCAGCGGGAGTGGTGGCGGGGAGCTGTTTTTT. Protein product: CASSPSGSGGGELFF. Complete variable domain (other parts from reference TRBV18 and TRBJ2-2): NAGVMQNPRHLVRRRGQEARLRCSPMKGHSHVYWYRQLPEEGLKFMVYLQKENIIDESGMPKERFSAEFPKEGPSILRIQQVVRGDSAAYFCASSPSGSGGGELFFGEGSRLTVL.